These 24 T cell receptor beta chains came from one sample sequenced in a study of cytomegalovirus exposure and HLA in healthy donors. 60 Vbeta and 13 Jbeta primers were used in PCR. TCRdb's copy holds only in-frame clones and misses some; the assay was immunoSEQ multiplex PCR. In the table there are 150,000 to 200,000 clones, around 81% of which are singletons. Sequencing used PBMCs. The receptors stem from a woman in her twenties or thirties in good health and CMV-seronegative.

V is TRBV5-4 and J is TRBJ2-2, with D possibly being TRBD2 (5 bases). V lost 1 base to trimming and J lost 5 bases, with 12 bases between them. Germline V gene data show CDR1 as SGHNT and CDR2 as YYREEE (reference sequence). The CDR3 contains 15 residues. The CDR3 DNA sequence: TGTGCCAGCAGCTTGCCCGGGGTATTTACCGGGGAGCTGTTTTTT. Amino acids: CASSLPGVFTGELFF.

This clone was seen a single time. The chain recombines TRBV5-1 with TRBJ2-3, with 7 bases that match TRBD1. Trimming at V came to 4 bases and at J to 0 bases, leaving 8 bases not matched to a gene. Germline-derived CDR1 and CDR2 are SGHRS and YFSETQ. CDR3 length: 16 amino acids. Here the CDR3 reads CASSIGTDTSTDTQYF. CDR3 sequence (DNA): TGCGCCAGCAGCATCGGGACAGATACTAGCACAGATACGCAGTATTTT.

This rearrangement joins TRBV18 to TRBJ2-4; perhaps TRBD1 as D (6 bases). Germline V CDR1 and CDR2: KGHSH, LQKENI. V was pared by 0 bases and J by 3 bases, with 9 bases between. The CDR3 is 15 residues long. CDR3 residues: CASSPPRGFKNIQYF. The CDR3 DNA reads as TGTGCCAGCTCACCACCGAGGGGGTTCAAAAACATTCAGTACTTC.

CDR3 residues: CASSEPSGGGETQYF. The CDR3 nucleotides are TGTGCCAGCAGTGAACCCTCGGGGGGAGGAGAGACCCAGTACTTC. This sequence joins TRBV6-1 and TRBJ2-5; TRBD2 agrees at 7 bases. After removal of 2 bases from V and 4 bases from J, the junction contained 7 bases not matched to a gene. From germline, CDR1 is MNHNS and CDR2 SASEGT. The CDR3 sequence is 15 residues long.

The chain has TRBV7-9 and TRBJ1-6, with D perhaps matching TRBD1 (5 bases). This CDR3 comprises 16 residues. Germline loops: CDR1 SEHNR, CDR2 FQNEAQ (reference sequence). Trimming left V 3 bases short and J 13 bases short, with 22 bases between. The chain's CDR3 is CASSFDQGFPNPPLHF. Here the CDR3 DNA reads TGTGCCAGCAGCTTCGACCAGGGTTTTCCCAATCCGCCCCTCCACTTT. Filled out from reference TRBV7-9 and TRBJ1-6, the complete variable domain reads DTGVSQNPRHKITKRGQNVTFRCDPISEHNRLYWYRQTLGQGPEFLTYFQNEAQLEKSRLLSDRFSAERPKGSFSTLEIQRTEQGDSAMYLCASSFDQGFPNPPLHFGNGTRLTVT.

This chain joins TRBV30 and TRBJ2-2; 7 bases line up with TRBD1. The trim removed 7 bases at V and 6 bases at J, leaving 11 bases unmatched. CDR1 is GTSNPN, CDR2 SVGIG, per germline (reference sequence). CDR3 length equals 14 residues. The CDR3 spells CASPDRARPGELFF. The CDR3 coding sequence is TGTGCCTCACCCGACAGGGCCAGACCCGGGGAGCTGTTTTTT.

The chain carries TRBV2 and TRBJ2-2; the match to TRBD2 covers 11 bases. CDR1 is SNHLY and CDR2 is FYNNEI in the germline V gene. This CDR3 region has 17 residues. V was clipped by 7 bases and J by 0 bases; unmatched bases: 7. The CDR3 spells CASTGTSGAANTGELFF. The CDR3 DNA sequence: TGTGCCAGCACCGGGACTAGCGGAGCCGCGAACACCGGGGAGCTGTTTTTT.

The V gene is TRBV29-1, the J gene TRBJ2-1; TRBD2 matches at 13 bases. Germline V gene data show CDR1 as SQVTM and CDR2 as ANQGSEA. Trimming removed 7 bases from V and 7 bases from J; junction bases left unmatched: 7. The CDR3 covers 14 residues. The CDR3 spells CSAKGLAGVNEQFF. CDR3 nucleotides: TGCAGCGCAAAAGGACTAGCGGGGGTTAATGAGCAGTTCTTC.

CDR3: CASPRLTDTQYF. In DNA, the CDR3 is TGTGCCAGCCCCAGACTCACAGATACGCAGTATTTT. The genes are TRBV2 and TRBJ2-3; D uncertain. CDR3 length equals 12 residues. V shed 8 bases and J shed 2 bases, with 8 bases lying between them. CDR1 is SNHLY and CDR2 is FYNNEI in the germline V gene.

About this clone itself: Other DNA variants within this sample encode the same CDR3. This chain links TRBV9 with TRBJ2-5, with D hard to call. The J call is doubtful: the DNA matches TRBJ2-7 better. This CDR3 spans 14 amino acids. From germline, CDR1 is SGDLS and CDR2 YYNGEE. The CDR3 loop reads CASSVVGSSYEQYF. Written as DNA, the CDR3 is TGTGCCAGCAGCGTAGTGGGCAGCTCCTACGAGCAGTACTTC.

A note on this clone: A junction boundary mismatches the germline segment, possibly from a read error. This rearrangement joins TRBV5-4 to TRBJ2-4, with D perhaps TRBD2 (5 bases). The CDR3 loop spans 16 amino acids. CDR1 SGHNT and CDR2 YYREEE come from the germline V gene (reference sequence). The CDR3 loop is CASSQDYGIAKNIQYF. In nucleotides, the CDR3 is TGCGCCAGCAGCCAAGATTACGGGATAGCCAAAAACATTCAGTACTTC. Looking up the rest from reference TRBV5-4 and TRBJ2-4 gives the full variable domain: ETGVTQSPTHLIKTRGQQVTLRCSSQSGHNTVSWYQQALGQGPQFIFQYYREEENGRGNFPPRFSGLQFPNYSSELNVNALELDDSALYLCASSQDYGIAKNIQYFGAGTRLSVL.

The chain couples TRBV28 to TRBJ1-5; D gene ambiguous. Germline V CDR1 and CDR2: MDHEN, SYDVKM. The CDR3 runs 16 residues. Deletions cut 6 bases from V and 4 bases from J, with 19 bases between. The DNA of the CDR3 is TGTGCCAGCAGGAAAGGCGGGATGCCCGAAAATCAGCCCCAGCATTTT. This gives the protein CASRKGGMPENQPQHF.

The chain recombines TRBV5-1 with TRBJ2-5, with D possibly being TRBD1 (6 bases). Trimming cost V 1 base and J 4 bases, with 11 bases left between them. From germline, CDR1 is SGHRS and CDR2 YFSETQ. The CDR3 is 14 amino acids. CDR3 sequence (DNA): TGCGCCAGCAGCTTGAGGTCCAGGGGAGAGACCCAGTACTTC. Its translation: CASSLRSRGETQYF.

CDR3 protein: CASLTEGGIYGYTF. CDR3 nucleotide sequence: TGTGCCAGCCTGACTGAGGGCGGCATCTATGGCTACACCTTC. This chain links TRBV28 with TRBJ1-2; D is ambiguous. Germline values: CDR1 MDHEN, CDR2 SYDVKM. The CDR3 runs 14 residues. V lost 8 bases, J lost 4 bases, and 17 bases lay in between.

This sequence joins TRBV28 and TRBJ2-7, with 9 bases that match TRBD2. Germline V gene data show CDR1 as MDHEN and CDR2 as SYDVKM. After removal of 8 bases from V and 2 bases from J, the junction contained 4 bases not matched to a gene. The CDR3 runs to 13 residues. As DNA, the CDR3 is TGTGCCAGCGTAGCGGGAGACGCCTACGAGCAGTACTTC. It codes for CASVAGDAYEQYF.

J is TRBJ2-5 and V is TRBV19; 8 nucleotides match TRBD2. The V gene end was trimmed by 7 bases and the J gene end by 2 bases; junction bases not matched to a gene: 6. Germline CDR1 LNHDA, CDR2 SQIVND (reference sequence). The CDR3 is 14 residues long. The CDR3 DNA follows: TGTGCCAGTACTCGACGGGGGGGGCAAGAGACCCAGTACTTC. Translation: CASTRRGGQETQYF.

This clone was seen only once. The V gene is TRBV4-3, the J gene TRBJ2-1; D is uncertain. Germline loops: CDR1 LGHNA, CDR2 YSLEER. The CDR3 is 11 amino acids. Deletions cut 3 bases from V and 13 bases from J, with 10 bases between. CDR3 in amino acids: CASSQASNQFF. The CDR3 DNA follows: TGCGCCAGCAGCCAGGCCTCGAATCAGTTCTTC.

This clone has more than one count but fewer than ten. CDR3 loop: CASSQNRARTNYGYTF. The CDR3 bases are TGCGCCAGCAGCCAAAACAGGGCCCGGACTAACTATGGCTACACCTTC. The chain links TRBV4-3 to TRBJ1-2; possible D gene TRBD1, 6 bases. The V gene's germline CDR1 is LGHNA and CDR2 YSLEER. This CDR3 comprises 16 residues. Trimming cost V 2 bases and J 0 bases, with 13 bases left between them.

The CDR3 nucleotides read TGTGCCAGCTCACTACCGGAGGCAAGGATTCAGTACTTC. It translates to CASSLPEARIQYF. The chain joins TRBV18 to TRBJ2-4; TRBD2 might be the D (5 bases). Germline assignment: CDR1 KGHSH and CDR2 LQKENI. This CDR3 has 13 amino acids. V was clipped by 4 bases and J by 10 bases, with 14 bases between them.

The V call is TRBV7-9, the J call TRBJ2-7; tentatively, D is TRBD1 (6 bases). CDR1 and CDR2 from the germline V gene are SEHNR and FQNEAQ (reference sequence). Trimming shortened V by 10 bases and J by 6 bases, and 22 bases separated the two germline ends. The CDR3 loop spans 14 amino acids. The CDR3 loop reads CAIGTLAVGGEQYF. The DNA of the CDR3 is TGTGCCATCGGGACATTGGCCGTTGGGGGCGAGCAGTACTTC.

The chain carries TRBV6-6 and TRBJ1-2; D not certain. This CDR3 contains 16 residues. V dropped 7 bases and J dropped 3 bases, with 21 bases sitting between them. Per the germline V gene, CDR1 is MNHNY and CDR2 is SVGAGI (reference sequence). CDR3 DNA sequence: TGTGCCAGCACCAATTGGGTGGAAGCCGGGGACTATGGCTACACCTTC. It is translated as CASTNWVEAGDYGYTF.

This chain connects TRBV7-2 to TRBJ1-5, with 9 bases fitting TRBD1. V shed 5 bases, J shed 2 bases, and the junction held 4 bases outside the gene matches. This CDR3 region has 15 residues. CDR1 and CDR2 (germline): SGHTA, FQGNSA. The CDR3 nucleotides are TGTGCCAGCAGCCCGGGACAGGGTGGCAATCAGCCCCAGCATTTT. Residues: CASSPGQGGNQPQHF.

Comment on this clone: At one end the junction does not follow the germline gene, possibly because of a read error. The chain uses TRBV7-9 and TRBJ1-1; D is undetermined. The CDR3 runs to 14 residues. Germline CDR1 SEHNR, CDR2 FQNEAQ (reference sequence). The DNA of the CDR3 is TGTTCCAGCAGCCCAACCGGGGTGTACACTGAAGCTTTCTTT. Protein sequence: CSSSPTGVYTEAFF.

In DNA, the CDR3 is TGTGCCAGCAGCTTAGTAGGAGAGGCGAACACTGAAGCTTTCTTT. Its translation is CASSLVGEANTEAFF. The chain uses TRBV11-2 and TRBJ1-1; D gene uncertain. CDR1 and CDR2 (germline): SGHAT, FQNNGV. The length of the CDR3 is 15 residues. Trimming shortened V by 1 base and J by 1 base, and 10 bases separated the two germline ends.